The 20 T cell receptor beta chains below all came from one sample that was sequenced in a study of blood T cell repertoires in COVID-19. TCRdb's table, derived via immunoSEQ multiplex PCR, lists solely in-frame clones and lacks some. The table records fewer than 450,000 clones, approximately 88% of them present only once. Sample: peripheral blood. The receptors derive from a woman in her 50s with COVID-19, enrolled during active disease.

This clone was detected a few times. Written as DNA, the CDR3 is TGTGCCAGCAGTTTCGCGGGGGCCCAGCATTTT. It is translated as CASSFAGAQHF. The V gene is TRBV28, the J gene TRBJ1-5; D perhaps matches TRBD1 (5 bases). Trimming left V 3 bases short and J 11 bases short, with 8 bases between. Germline loops: CDR1 MDHEN, CDR2 SYDVKM. The CDR3 runs 11 residues.

V usage is TRBV27 and J usage is TRBJ1-6, with D tentatively TRBD1 (5 bases). Per the germline V gene, CDR1 is MNHEY and CDR2 is SMNVEV (reference sequence). The CDR3 contains 14 residues. V was clipped by 3 bases and J by 9 bases, with 12 bases between them. Written as DNA, the CDR3 is TGTGCCAGCAGTTTGGGTAGGGGTAGTTCACCCCTCCACTTT. Translation gives CASSLGRGSSPLHF.

The rearrangement links TRBV2 to TRBJ1-2; 7 bases map to TRBD1. V lost 6 bases to trimming and J lost 2 bases; unmatched junction nucleotides: 6. The CDR3 extends over 14 amino acids. Germline V gives CDR1 SNHLY, CDR2 FYNNEI. CDR3 sequence (DNA): TGTGCCAGCAGGAAAGGACAGGAGAACTATGGCTACACCTTC. Protein product: CASRKGQENYGYTF. Supplemented by reference TRBV2 and TRBJ1-2, the full variable domain reads EPEVTQTPSHQVTQMGQEVILRCVPISNHLYFYWYRQILGQKVEFLVSFYNNEISEKSEIFDDQFSVERPDGSNFTLKIRSTKLEDSAMYFCASRKGQENYGYTFGSGTRLTVV.

J is TRBJ2-3 and V is TRBV29-1; D perhaps matches TRBD1 (5 bases). Germline V gene lookup returns CDR1 SQVTM and CDR2 ANQGSEA. V was pared by 6 bases and J by 6 bases, with 22 bases between. The CDR3 has 15 residues. The CDR3, as DNA: TGCAGCGTCCCTTTCGGGTTCGGACAATCCGATACGCAGTATTTT. This translates into CSVPFGFGQSDTQYF.

The J gene is TRBJ2-1, the V gene TRBV5-1, with 7 positions matching TRBD1. Germline-derived CDR1 and CDR2 are SGHRS and YFSETQ. The CDR3 totals 14 residues. Trimming took 1 base from V and 6 from J; bases not matched to a gene: 4. CDR3 sequence: CASSLWAGGNEQFF. The CDR3 DNA reads as TGCGCCAGCAGCTTGTGGGCAGGGGGCAATGAGCAGTTCTTC.

The chain uses TRBV18 and TRBJ2-5, with 9 bases aligning to TRBD2. Germline trimming cut 3 bases from V and 2 bases from J; bases unmatched to any gene: 7. The CDR3 covers 16 residues. The germline CDR1 and CDR2 sequences are KGHSH and LQKENI. The CDR3 loop is CASSPRQRGAQETQYF. As DNA, the CDR3 is TGTGCCAGCTCACCGCGGCAGCGGGGGGCGCAAGAGACCCAGTACTTC.

A single count supports this clone. The chain links TRBV29-1 to TRBJ2-2, with 7 bases identical to TRBD1. The V and J ends lost 7 bases and 0 bases, in that order; junction bases with no gene match: 8. Per germline, CDR1 SQVTM and CDR2 ANQGSEA. CDR3 size: 15 residues. CDR3 nucleotide sequence: TGCAGCGCCGGCACCACAGGGGCGAACACCGGGGAGCTGTTTTTT. The encoded protein is CSAGTTGANTGELFF.

The rearrangement joins TRBV18 to TRBJ2-3, with D possibly TRBD2 on 6 matching bases. The CDR3 runs to 14 residues. Germline V lookup: CDR1 KGHSH, CDR2 LQKENI. V lost 3 bases and J 0 bases, leaving 7 bases between the germline ends. The CDR3: CASSPSGSTDTQYF. The CDR3, as DNA: TGTGCCAGCTCACCGAGCGGGAGCACAGATACGCAGTATTTT. Drawing the rest from reference TRBV18 and TRBJ2-3, the complete variable domain is NAGVMQNPRHLVRRRGQEARLRCSPMKGHSHVYWYRQLPEEGLKFMVYLQKENIIDESGMPKERFSAEFPKEGPSILRIQQVVRGDSAAYFCASSPSGSTDTQYFGPGTRLTVL.

The rearrangement links TRBV27 to TRBJ2-1, with D perhaps matching TRBD2 (5 bases). V lost 0 bases and J 7 bases, leaving 10 bases between the germline ends. Germline CDR1 reads MNHEY; CDR2 reads SMNVEV (reference sequence). This CDR3 contains 14 residues. CDR3 amino acids: CASSLSRGWNEQFF. As DNA, the CDR3 is TGTGCCAGCAGTTTATCGCGAGGGTGGAATGAGCAGTTCTTC.

V is TRBV9 and J is TRBJ1-5; D is unresolved. The V and J ends lost 1 base and 6 bases respectively, with 11 bases between them. The CDR3 length is 14 residues. Looked up from germline, CDR1 is SGDLS and CDR2 is YYNGEE. CDR3 DNA: TGTGCCAGCAGCGTATCGGCATCGGGTCAGCCCCAGCATTTT. Amino acid sequence: CASSVSASGQPQHF.

On this clone itself: Other DNA sequences within the sample encode an identical CDR3. This chain connects TRBV5-1 to TRBJ1-3, with D uncertain. Per the germline V gene, CDR1 is SGHRS and CDR2 is YFSETQ. V was trimmed by 0 bases and J by 6 bases, leaving 10 bases between them. The CDR3 extends over 14 amino acids. This chain's CDR3 is CASSLVGAINTIYF. In DNA, the CDR3 is TGCGCCAGCAGCTTGGTGGGAGCAATAAACACCATATATTTT.

The table lists this clone with a count of one. The gene calls are TRBV11-2 and TRBJ1-6; tentative D call: TRBD1 (6 bases). The V end lost 2 bases, the J end lost 5 bases, and 19 bases lay between the germline ends. Germline CDR1 is SGHAT and CDR2 is FQNNGV. The CDR3 is made up of 18 amino acids. CDR3 nucleotide sequence: TGTGCCAGCAGCTTACTGCCGGGGGGCCCTCGGGATAATTCACCCCTCCACTTT. This translates into CASSLLPGGPRDNSPLHF.

This clone was observed a single time. This sequence joins TRBV27 and TRBJ1-5; the D gene is possibly TRBD1 (5 bases). V gave up 3 bases and J gave up 1 base, with 10 bases separating them. The germline V gene encodes CDR1 MNHEY and CDR2 SMNVEV (reference sequence). The CDR3 is 15 amino acids. Here the CDR3 reads CASSFRVNSNQPQHF. The CDR3 nucleotides read TGTGCCAGCAGTTTCAGGGTGAACAGCAATCAGCCCCAGCATTTT.

The chain links TRBV6-5 to TRBJ1-2; no reliable D call. The CDR3 is made up of 16 amino acids. The germline gives CDR1 MNHEY, CDR2 SVGAGI. V was trimmed by 0 bases and J by 6 bases, leaving 17 bases between them. The CDR3 nucleotides read TGTGCCAGCAGTTACTCGTTCGGCGGAGGTCTACATGGCTACACCTTC. The encoded protein is CASSYSFGGGLHGYTF.

This chain uses TRBV27 with TRBJ1-2, with TRBD1 as a possible D gene (6 bases). The CDR3 totals 20 residues. Trimming stripped 8 bases from V and 4 bases from J, with 35 bases between. Germline CDR1 is MNHEY and CDR2 is SMNVEV (reference sequence). Here the CDR3 DNA reads TGTGCCAGCTCCGCCTCGAGGCGGGGGCTAAAGTTTTTGGGGTTCTATGGCTACACCTTC. It translates to CASSASRRGLKFLGFYGYTF.

This chain joins TRBV4-1 and TRBJ1-3, with 7 bases fitting TRBD1. J lost 4 bases, V lost 5 bases, and 14 bases had no gene match. The CDR3 totals 17 residues. Germline V CDR1 and CDR2: MGHRA, YSYEKL. Written as DNA, the CDR3 is TGCGCCAGCAGCTCCCCTAACAGGGGTTTCGCCGGAAACACCATATATTTT. It translates to CASSSPNRGFAGNTIYF.

J is TRBJ1-4 and V is TRBV11-2; 8 nucleotides agree with TRBD1. CDR1 is SGHAT, CDR2 FQNNGV, per germline. V was clipped by 2 bases and J by 7 bases; unmatched bases: 6. CDR3 size: 15 residues. Here the CDR3 DNA reads TGTGCCAGCAGCTTACTTCCAGGGGGCGGTGAAAAACTGTTTTTT. It codes for CASSLLPGGGEKLFF.

This clone was observed a handful of times. The chain has TRBV5-1 and TRBJ2-3; D is uncertain. V gave up 1 base and J gave up 5 bases, with 8 bases separating them. Germline V gene sequence: CDR1 SGHRS, CDR2 YFSETQ. This CDR3 contains 13 residues. CDR3 bases: TGCGCCAGCAGCTTGTACAGTGGAGATACGCAGTATTTT. Translated: CASSLYSGDTQYF.

The gene calls are TRBV2 and TRBJ1-2; TRBD1 aligns across 7 bases. This CDR3 is built from 15 residues. J gave up 11 bases and V 4 bases, and 16 bases lay outside the gene matches. Germline V gene sequence: CDR1 SNHLY, CDR2 FYNNEI. CDR3 loop: CASSGPRGTVLWYTF. The CDR3 nucleotides read TGTGCCAGCAGTGGCCCCAGGGGGACGGTTCTGTGGTACACCTTC.

This clone came up once. The chain employs TRBV29-1 and TRBJ2-1; 8 positions match TRBD1. The length of the CDR3 is 14 residues. CDR1 SQVTM and CDR2 ANQGSEA come from the germline V gene. The ends lost 4 bases at V and 9 bases at J; junction bases unmatched: 11. The CDR3 loop reads CSVVGRGRDGEQFF. The CDR3 bases are TGCAGCGTTGTTGGCAGGGGGCGCGACGGTGAGCAGTTCTTC.